Listed here are 23 T cell receptor beta chains from one sample, sequenced in a study of PD-1 blockade in mismatch repair-deficient tumors. Data came from immunoSEQ multiplex PCR; TCRdb stores just in-frame clones and leaves some out. The table includes about 34,000 clones, approximately 84% detected once. This specimen was PBMCs, taken 6 to 7 weeks after starting pembrolizumab. These receptors were obtained from an adult with mismatch repair-deficient cancer.

This chain joins TRBV19 and TRBJ1-4; TRBD1 matches 8 bases. CDR3 size: 14 residues. The trim removed 5 bases at V and 8 bases at J, leaving 7 bases unmatched. Germline assignment: CDR1 LNHDA and CDR2 SQIVND (reference sequence). CDR3 protein: CASSATGVHEKLFF. CDR3 DNA sequence: TGTGCCAGTAGTGCGACAGGGGTTCACGAAAAACTGTTTTTT.

In this sample, this clone turned up once. The rearrangement links TRBV7-2 to TRBJ1-3; TRBD1 matches at 9 bases. The germline V gene encodes CDR1 SGHTA and CDR2 FQGNSA. V shed 5 bases and J 7 bases; nucleotides not matched to a gene: 12. This CDR3 has 16 residues. This chain's CDR3 is CASSNRDRVFPNTIYF. The CDR3 DNA reads as TGTGCCAGCAGCAACCGGGACAGGGTTTTTCCGAACACCATATATTTT.

This clone appeared a single time. V usage is TRBV29-1 and J usage is TRBJ1-4; TRBD1 is a possible D gene (6 bases). The germline V gene has CDR1 SQVTM and CDR2 ANQGSEA. Between the trimmed V and J ends, which lost 3 bases and 6 bases, there was a span of 11 bases. This CDR3 region has 13 residues. CDR3 sequence reads: CSVEAGADEKLFF. The CDR3 DNA reads as TGCAGCGTTGAGGCAGGGGCGGATGAAAAACTGTTTTTT.

In its sample, this clone was seen a few times. This rearrangement joins TRBV5-6 to TRBJ2-7, with D possibly being TRBD2 (6 bases). Germline-derived CDR1 and CDR2 are SGHDT and YYEEEE. The CDR3 runs to 13 residues. V gave up 7 bases and J gave up 3 bases, with 14 bases separating them. Here the CDR3 reads CASRTGSDYEQYF. CDR3 coding DNA: TGTGCCAGCCGGACCGGGAGCGACTACGAGCAGTACTTC.

This chain connects TRBV18 to TRBJ2-1; 13 bases map to TRBD2. V gave up 3 bases and J gave up 9 bases; unmatched junction bases: 5. Looked up from germline, CDR1 is KGHSH and CDR2 is LQKENI. There are 15 residues in the CDR3. CDR3 in DNA: TGTGCCAGCTCACCCGGACTAGCGGGAGTCAGTGAGCAGTTCTTC. Residues: CASSPGLAGVSEQFF.

The chain combines TRBV5-1 with TRBJ1-2, with unresolved D. Looked up from germline, CDR1 is SGHRS and CDR2 is YFSETQ. V shed 0 bases and J shed 7 bases, with 13 bases lying between them. The CDR3 has 14 amino acids. CDR3 DNA sequence: TGCGCCAGCAGCTTGGTGGGGATTGCGGGTGGCTACACCTTC. Residues: CASSLVGIAGGYTF.

This chain uses TRBV6-5 with TRBJ1-1; 9 bases map to TRBD1. This CDR3 region has 14 residues. The V segment lost 4 bases and the J segment 4 bases; nucleotides outside the gene matches: 4. Germline CDR1 and CDR2: MNHEY and SVGAGI. Here the CDR3 reads CASSLGQGGTEAFF. The CDR3 DNA reads TGTGCCAGCAGTTTGGGACAGGGAGGCACTGAAGCTTTCTTT.

This chain uses TRBV7-3 with TRBJ1-2; tentatively, D is TRBD1 (5 bases). This CDR3 comprises 13 residues. CDR1 is SGHTA, CDR2 FQGTGA, per germline. The ends were cut back, 2 bases at V and 8 bases at J, with 12 bases in the middle. The CDR3 loop reads CASSLRWTSGYTF. For the CDR3, the DNA is TGTGCCAGCAGCTTACGCTGGACATCCGGCTACACCTTC. Variable domain in full (rest from reference TRBV7-3 and TRBJ1-2): GAGVSQTPSNKVTEKGKYVELRCDPISGHTALYWYRQSLGQGPEFLIYFQGTGAADDSGLPNDRFFAVRPEGSVSTLKIQRTERGDSAVYLCASSLRWTSGYTFGSGTRLTVV.

CDR3 coding DNA: TGTGCCAGCAGCTCGACAGCCGGCGGTCAGCCCCAGCATTTT. The encoded protein is CASSSTAGGQPQHF. The chain employs TRBV7-2 and TRBJ1-5; a possible D gene is TRBD1 (5 bases). The CDR3 totals 14 residues. Trimming took 4 bases from V and 6 from J, leaving 13 bases between them. Germline V gene sequence: CDR1 SGHTA, CDR2 FQGNSA.

The CDR3 nucleotides are TGCGCCAGCAGCTTGGGGGTGGCGGCGACAGATACGCAGTATTTT. The encoded protein is CASSLGVAATDTQYF. V gene TRBV5-1 combines with J gene TRBJ2-3, with D unclear. Germline values: CDR1 SGHRS, CDR2 YFSETQ. V lost 0 bases and J 3 bases, leaving 11 bases between the germline ends. The CDR3 consists of 15 residues.

The chain recombines TRBV5-1 with TRBJ2-7, with D perhaps TRBD2 (6 bases). Germline CDR1 SGHRS, CDR2 YFSETQ. The germline V and J ends were trimmed by 0 bases and 0 bases, with 10 bases remaining between them. The CDR3 has 15 amino acids. The CDR3 DNA reads as TGCGCCAGCAGCTTGGCGGAGGGGCTCTCCTACGAGCAGTACTTC. This gives the protein CASSLAEGLSYEQYF.

The chain recombines TRBV27 with TRBJ2-1, with TRBD1 matching over 8 bases. This CDR3 has 16 residues. Germline V CDR1 and CDR2: MNHEY, SMNVEV (reference sequence). V lost 3 bases, J lost 3 bases, and 7 bases stayed unmatched. The CDR3 bases are TGTGCCAGCAGTTTGGCGACAGGGGACCGCTACAATGAGCAGTTCTTC. Protein: CASSLATGDRYNEQFF.

The J gene is TRBJ2-2, the V gene TRBV14; D gene uncertain. Trimming took off 0 bases at V and 3 bases at J, with 8 bases between the two ends. This CDR3 region has 15 residues. CDR1 SGHDN and CDR2 FVKESK come from the germline V gene. In nucleotides, the CDR3 is TGTGCCAGCAGCCAAGATAACGGGTACACCGGGGAGCTGTTTTTT. It yields the protein CASSQDNGYTGELFF.

The chain recombines TRBV9 with TRBJ2-2, with TRBD1 matching over 7 bases. Losses at the gene ends were 4 bases for V and 2 bases for J; bases not matched to a gene: 5. The CDR3 runs to 15 residues. CDR1 and CDR2 from the germline V gene are SGDLS and YYNGEE. CDR3 region: CASSPGTVNTGELFF. The DNA for the CDR3 is TGTGCCAGCAGCCCCGGGACAGTCAACACCGGGGAGCTGTTTTTT.

This chain links TRBV9 with TRBJ2-7, with 10 bases matching TRBD2. J gave up 6 bases and V 2 bases, and 20 bases lay outside the gene matches. CDR3 length: 19 residues. Germline CDR1 and CDR2: SGDLS and YYNGEE. CDR3 coding DNA: TGTGCCAGCAGCGTCCCGCGGCAAGCGGGAGGGCCACAGTGGCTCGAGCAGTACTTC. Protein: CASSVPRQAGGPQWLEQYF.

This chain joins TRBV6-5 and TRBJ1-4; D perhaps matches TRBD1 (6 bases). Trimming took 1 base from V and 4 from J, leaving 13 bases between them. Per germline, CDR1 MNHEY and CDR2 SVGAGI. The length of the CDR3 is 16 residues. CDR3 loop: CASSYWGGADNEKLFF. The CDR3 DNA is TGTGCCAGCAGTTACTGGGGGGGCGCAGATAATGAAAAACTGTTTTTT.

The V and J genes are TRBV19 and TRBJ1-5, with D perhaps TRBD1 (5 bases). In germline, CDR1 is LNHDA, CDR2 SQIVND (reference sequence). The V end was cut by 6 bases, the J end by 0 bases, with 12 bases between. The CDR3 is 15 residues long. CDR3: CASSVQGSSNQPQHF. CDR3 nucleotides: TGTGCCAGTAGCGTCCAGGGATCTAGCAATCAGCCCCAGCATTTT.

The chain joins TRBV19 to TRBJ2-2, with a tentative D call TRBD1 (6 bases). Per germline, CDR1 LNHDA and CDR2 SQIVND (reference sequence). The CDR3 has 13 amino acids. The V end was cut by 7 bases, the J end by 1 base, with 7 bases between. CDR3 sequence (DNA): TGTGCCAGTATGGACAGGAACACCGGGGAGCTGTTTTTT. Translation: CASMDRNTGELFF.

This clone was observed once. This chain connects TRBV5-1 to TRBJ2-2, with 7 nucleotides matching TRBD1. Germline trimming cut 2 bases from V and 5 bases from J; bases unmatched to any gene: 6. CDR1 and CDR2 from the germline V gene are SGHRS and YFSETQ. This CDR3 has 15 residues. CDR3 protein: CASSLGQGETGELFF. CDR3 bases: TGCGCCAGCAGCTTAGGGCAGGGGGAGACCGGGGAGCTGTTTTTT.

The J gene is TRBJ2-1, the V gene TRBV7-3; 10 bases fit TRBD1. CDR3 size: 15 residues. Germline CDR1 reads SGHTA; CDR2 reads FQGTGA. V shed 5 bases and J 5 bases; nucleotides not matched to a gene: 6. The CDR3 region has the DNA TGTGCCAGCAGCCACCGACAGGGGGCCCACAATGAGCAGTTCTTC. It specifies CASSHRQGAHNEQFF.

This rearrangement joins TRBV30 to TRBJ2-2; D might be TRBD2 (5 bases). CDR3 length: 15 amino acids. V was trimmed by 0 bases and J by 0 bases, leaving 8 bases between them. Germline assignment: CDR1 GTSNPN and CDR2 SVGIG (reference sequence). Here the CDR3 reads CAWSVDGTNTGELFF. The DNA of the CDR3 is TGTGCCTGGAGTGTTGACGGGACGAACACCGGGGAGCTGTTTTTT.

The rearrangement uses TRBV9 and TRBJ1-1, with D tentatively TRBD1 (6 bases). Trimming pared 7 bases from V and 1 base from J, leaving 14 bases between. Germline values: CDR1 SGDLS, CDR2 YYNGEE. The CDR3 is made up of 14 amino acids. CDR3 bases: TGTGCCAGCGCCAGAGAACAGGGGAACACTGAAGCTTTCTTT. Its translation: CASAREQGNTEAFF. The entire variable domain, with the rest obtained from reference TRBV9 and TRBJ1-1, is as follows: DSGVTQTPKHLITATGQRVTLRCSPRSGDLSVYWYQQSLDQGLQFLIQYYNGEERAKGNILERFSAQQFPDLHSELNLSSLELGDSALYFCASAREQGNTEAFFGQGTRLTVV.

The chain combines TRBV19 with TRBJ1-3, with 7 positions matching TRBD1. The CDR3 has 13 residues. Trimming cost V 8 bases and J 7 bases; bases outside gene matches: 8. Germline V lookup: CDR1 LNHDA, CDR2 SQIVND (reference sequence). In DNA form, the CDR3 reads TGTGCCAGTGCCCTGGACAGGCCGAACACCATATATTTT. Residues: CASALDRPNTIYF.